These 32 T cell receptor beta chains share one sample of origin, sequenced in a study of blood T cell repertoires in COVID-19. TCRdb's table, derived via immunoSEQ multiplex PCR, lists solely in-frame clones and lacks some. The data hold 70,000 or so clones, with over 65% observed a single time. Input material: peripheral blood. These receptors were collected from a woman aged 70-85 years with acute or convalescent COVID-19.

This sequence joins TRBV5-4 and TRBJ2-2, with 8 bases lining up with TRBD1. Per the germline V gene, CDR1 is SGHNT and CDR2 is YYREEE (reference sequence). The CDR3 runs 14 residues. With 4 bases clipped from V and 5 bases from J, the junction kept 4 bases outside the gene matches. In DNA form, the CDR3 reads TGTGCCAGCAGCCCAGGGGGCAGGACCGGGGAGCTGTTTTTT. Protein: CASSPGGRTGELFF.

The rearrangement links TRBV5-8 to TRBJ1-2; D uncertain. The V end was cut by 2 bases, the J end by 0 bases, with 11 bases between. Germline values: CDR1 SGHTS, CDR2 YDEGEE. The CDR3 is 15 residues long. This chain's CDR3 is CASSFFSLTNYGYTF. CDR3 in DNA: TGTGCCAGCAGCTTTTTCTCCCTAACTAACTATGGCTACACCTTC. The whole variable domain, remainder taken from reference TRBV5-8 and TRBJ1-2, is EAGVTQSPTHLIKTRGQQATLRCSPISGHTSVYWYQQALGLGLQFLLWYDEGEERNRGNFPPRFSGRQFPNYSSELNVNALELEDSALYLCASSFFSLTNYGYTFGSGTRLTVV.

The rearrangement uses TRBV9 and TRBJ2-3, with D perhaps matching TRBD2 (5 bases). V lost 0 bases and J lost 5, with 7 bases in between. From germline, CDR1 is SGDLS and CDR2 YYNGEE. There are 13 residues in the CDR3. The CDR3 nucleotides are TGTGCCAGCAGCGTAGACGAGGGAGATACGCAGTATTTT. Translation: CASSVDEGDTQYF.

The CDR3 sequence is CATSDGTGHEQYF. CDR3 DNA: TGTGCCACCAGTGATGGGACAGGGCACGAGCAGTACTTC. The gene calls are TRBV24-1 and TRBJ2-7, with 9 positions matching TRBD1. The CDR3 loop spans 13 amino acids. Germline values: CDR1 KGHDR, CDR2 SFDVKD. V trimming: 3 bases; J trimming: 5 bases; junction bases outside the gene matches: 1.

J is TRBJ1-2 and V is TRBV19; TRBD1 agrees at 7 bases. The CDR3 spans 17 residues. Germline V CDR1 and CDR2: LNHDA, SQIVND (reference sequence). Germline trimming cut 7 bases from V and 2 bases from J; bases unmatched to any gene: 16. The CDR3 here is CASTPCGWDSFNYGYTF. Written as DNA, the CDR3 is TGTGCCAGTACCCCCTGCGGTTGGGACAGTTTCAACTATGGCTACACCTTC.

The chain couples TRBV4-1 to TRBJ1-3, with 7 bases aligning to TRBD1. CDR1 is MGHRA and CDR2 is YSYEKL in the germline V gene. This CDR3 has 17 residues. V lost 4 bases to trimming and J lost 0 bases; unmatched junction nucleotides: 9. This CDR3 is CASSRTGWTRSGNTIYF. In DNA form, the CDR3 reads TGCGCCAGCAGCCGGACAGGATGGACTCGCTCTGGAAACACCATATATTTT.

The J gene is TRBJ2-3, the V gene TRBV7-2; 7 bases are a match to TRBD1. CDR1 and CDR2 (germline): SGHTA, FQGNSA. V was clipped by 1 base and J by 7 bases; unmatched bases: 8. This CDR3 is 15 amino acids long. CDR3 amino acids: CASSLGYRGLNTQYF. The CDR3 region has the DNA TGTGCCAGCAGCTTAGGGTATAGGGGGCTTAATACGCAGTATTTT.

The chain couples TRBV7-2 to TRBJ2-4, with a weak D call TRBD1 (6 bases). Germline V gives CDR1 SGHTA, CDR2 FQGNSA. The CDR3 extends over 15 amino acids. Deletions cut 4 bases from V and 8 bases from J, with 18 bases between. The CDR3 loop is CASSSRWKQGDIQYF. As DNA, the CDR3 is TGTGCCAGCAGCTCCCGCTGGAAACAGGGTGACATTCAGTACTTC.

The chain links TRBV6-2 or TRBV6-3 to TRBJ1-5; 9 positions match TRBD1. CDR1 and CDR2 (germline): MNHEY, SVGEGT. The trim removed 6 bases at V and 4 bases at J, leaving 4 bases unmatched. There are 14 residues in the CDR3. The CDR3 here is CASSQQGANQPQHF. The CDR3, as DNA: TGTGCCAGCAGCCAACAGGGGGCGAATCAGCCCCAGCATTTT.

This sequence joins TRBV5-6 and TRBJ1-1; 9 nucleotides line up with TRBD1. The length of the CDR3 is 13 residues. Germline CDR1 reads SGHDT; CDR2 reads YYEEEE. V shed 4 bases and J 7 bases; nucleotides not matched to a gene: 5. The CDR3 loop reads CASSRDRADEAFF. The DNA of the CDR3 is TGTGCCAGCAGCCGGGACAGGGCCGATGAAGCTTTCTTT.

This chain connects TRBV3-1 (or the pseudogene TRBV3-2) to TRBJ2-7, with a tentative D call TRBD1 (6 bases). Germline CDR1 and CDR2: LGHDT and YNNKEL (reference sequence). V lost 1 base and J lost 8, with 9 bases in between. CDR3 length equals 12 residues. Written as DNA, the CDR3 is TGTGCCAGCAGCCAAGCTGGGGGCCAGCAGTACTTC. Amino acid sequence: CASSQAGGQQYF.

This rearrangement joins TRBV5-4 to TRBJ1-2, with D possibly being TRBD1 (6 bases). The CDR3 covers 15 residues. V lost 4 bases and J lost 3, with 16 bases in between. Germline values: CDR1 SGHNT, CDR2 YYREEE (reference sequence). CDR3 nucleotide sequence: TGTGCCAGCAGCCACTCGGGGGGGCGCGACTATGGCTACACCTTC. Translating gives CASSHSGGRDYGYTF.

The chain links TRBV6-5 to TRBJ1-2; D is possibly TRBD1 (6 bases). CDR3 length: 14 residues. Germline assignment: CDR1 MNHEY and CDR2 SVGAGI. V was cut by 6 bases and J by 5 bases, with 16 bases left in between. The CDR3 loop reads CASSIVLTGYGYTF. The CDR3 DNA follows: TGTGCCAGCAGCATTGTACTAACAGGGTATGGCTACACCTTC.

This clone appeared once. This chain uses TRBV19 with TRBJ2-1; 9 nucleotides match TRBD2. This CDR3 has 17 residues. After removal of 5 bases from V and 10 bases from J, the junction contained 18 bases not matched to a gene. Germline CDR1 and CDR2: LNHDA and SQIVND (reference sequence). Written as DNA, the CDR3 is TGTGCCAGTAGTTCGGCTAGCGGGATGGCATTAGGAGTCGAGCAGTTCTTC. This encodes CASSSASGMALGVEQFF.

This chain links TRBV19 with TRBJ1-3; D uncertain. The CDR3 length is 15 residues. Germline CDR1 LNHDA, CDR2 SQIVND (reference sequence). Trimming shortened V by 3 bases and J by 5 bases, and 14 bases separated the two germline ends. The CDR3 protein is CASSMEADSRNTIYF. The DNA of the CDR3 is TGTGCCAGTAGTATGGAGGCGGATTCTAGAAACACCATATATTTT. Full variable domain (missing parts from reference TRBV19 and TRBJ1-3): DGGITQSPKYLFRKEGQNVTLSCEQNLNHDAMYWYRQDPGQGLRLIYYSQIVNDFQKGDIAEGYSVSREKKESFPLTVTSAQKNPTAFYLCASSMEADSRNTIYFGEGSWLTVV.

This clone was counted a few times. This rearrangement joins TRBV28 to TRBJ1-2; 10 nucleotides align to TRBD1. V lost 6 bases, J lost 7 bases, and 8 bases stayed unmatched. CDR1 is MDHEN, CDR2 SYDVKM, per germline. The CDR3 covers 14 residues. The CDR3 sequence is CASRTPGTGVGYTF. The CDR3 DNA sequence: TGTGCCAGCAGGACACCCGGGACAGGGGTTGGCTACACCTTC.

This clone was picked up one time. The gene calls are TRBV5-4 and TRBJ1-3; 7 nucleotides agree with TRBD1. This CDR3 contains 16 residues. The trim removed 4 bases at V and 4 bases at J, leaving 11 bases unmatched. Germline V lookup: CDR1 SGHNT, CDR2 YYREEE (reference sequence). The CDR3 region is CASSRLQGSLGNTIYF. DNA for the CDR3: TGTGCCAGCAGCCGTTTACAGGGGAGCCTCGGAAACACCATATATTTT.

V usage is TRBV30 and J usage is TRBJ2-7, with TRBD1 identical over 11 bases. CDR1 GTSNPN and CDR2 SVGIG come from the germline V gene (reference sequence). The junction had 10 bases not matched to a gene; V was cut back by 5 bases and J by 1 base. This CDR3 has 16 amino acids. CDR3 region: CAWGRSGTGGSYEQYF. CDR3 sequence (DNA): TGTGCCTGGGGGAGATCCGGGACAGGGGGATCCTACGAGCAGTACTTC.

Only one count was recorded for this clone. The chain couples TRBV2 to TRBJ2-1, with a weak D call TRBD2 (6 bases). This CDR3 region has 16 residues. V lost 5 bases and J 5 bases, leaving 19 bases between the germline ends. Per the germline V gene, CDR1 is SNHLY and CDR2 is FYNNEI. CDR3: CASSSGVASRNNEQFF. Written as DNA, the CDR3 is TGTGCCAGCAGTTCGGGGGTTGCCAGTCGGAACAATGAGCAGTTCTTC.

In its sample, this clone was seen once. The chain joins TRBV7-2 to TRBJ1-5, with D perhaps matching TRBD1 (5 bases). Trimming stripped 4 bases from V and 4 bases from J, with 11 bases between. The CDR3 length is 14 residues. Germline CDR1 reads SGHTA; CDR2 reads FQGNSA. As DNA, the CDR3 is TGTGCCAGCAGCTCGGGGGGGGGAAATCAGCCCCAGCATTTT. Translating it yields CASSSGGGNQPQHF.

The J gene is TRBJ2-1, the V gene TRBV6-2 or TRBV6-3; 8 bases are shared with TRBD2. The germline CDR1 and CDR2 sequences are MNHEY and SVGEGT. Trimming at V came to 5 bases and at J to 4 bases, leaving 4 bases not matched to a gene. There are 14 residues in the CDR3. Written as DNA, the CDR3 is TGTGCCAGCAGTCCCCCGGGAGGGTACAATGAGCAGTTCTTC. Translation gives CASSPPGGYNEQFF.

This clone was seen ten or more times. The chain couples TRBV11-1 to TRBJ2-1; no definite D call. The CDR3 covers 11 residues. V was cut by 3 bases and J by 10 bases, with 7 bases left in between. Germline CDR1 is SGHAT and CDR2 is FQDESV (reference sequence). The CDR3, as DNA: TGTGCCAGCAGCTTGAGACACGAGCAGTTCTTC. Protein: CASSLRHEQFF.

The chain uses TRBV7-2 and TRBJ2-7; possibly TRBD2 for D (6 bases). The germline V gene has CDR1 SGHTA and CDR2 FQGNSA. V dropped 4 bases and J dropped 0 bases, with 13 bases sitting between them. The CDR3 is 15 amino acids. CDR3 protein: CASSSGGSGSYEQYF. CDR3 sequence (DNA): TGTGCCAGCAGCTCAGGAGGTAGCGGCTCCTACGAGCAGTACTTC.

V usage is TRBV7-8 and J usage is TRBJ1-5; D possibly corresponds to TRBD1 (6 bases). This CDR3 region has 15 residues. Germline CDR1 reads SGHVS; CDR2 reads FQNEAQ. V dropped 1 base and J dropped 0 bases, with 7 bases sitting between them. DNA for the CDR3: TGTGCCAGCAGCTTAGACAGGGATAGCAATCAGCCCCAGCATTTT. Its protein is CASSLDRDSNQPQHF.

The chain is built from TRBV5-1 and TRBJ1-5, with D tentatively TRBD1 (6 bases). The CDR3 contains 14 residues. Germline CDR1 is SGHRS and CDR2 is YFSETQ. V lost 3 bases, J lost 14 bases, and 21 bases lay in between. Written as DNA, the CDR3 is TGCGCCAGCAGCTCTGGGGGCGCAGGGGAGTTGAAGCATTTT. This translates into CASSSGGAGELKHF.

The rearrangement uses TRBV6-5 and TRBJ1-2, with a weak D call TRBD1 (5 bases). From germline, CDR1 is MNHEY and CDR2 SVGAGI. Trimming shortened V by 7 bases and J by 4 bases, and 19 bases separated the two germline ends. CDR3 length: 15 amino acids. As DNA, the CDR3 is TGTGCCAGCACCCCGACAGCAGGAGACCTCTATGGCTACACCTTC. Residues: CASTPTAGDLYGYTF.

The chain uses TRBV29-1 and TRBJ2-1; TRBD1 matches 8 bases. Per the germline V gene, CDR1 is SQVTM and CDR2 is ANQGSEA. V trimming: 0 bases; J trimming: 0 bases; junction bases outside the gene matches: 4. CDR3 length: 16 residues. CDR3 nucleotide sequence: TGCAGCGTTGAAGATGGGACAGGCAGCTCCTACAATGAGCAGTTCTTC. Its translation: CSVEDGTGSSYNEQFF.

This sequence joins TRBV19 and TRBJ2-1; TRBD2 might be the D (6 bases). The V end lost 4 bases, the J end lost 4 bases, and 8 bases lay between the germline ends. This CDR3 has 13 amino acids. The V gene's germline CDR1 is LNHDA and CDR2 SQIVND (reference sequence). The CDR3 loop reads CASSRAGYNEQFF. CDR3 DNA: TGTGCCAGTAGTAGGGCGGGGTACAATGAGCAGTTCTTC.

This chain joins TRBV6-5 and TRBJ2-5; TRBD1 agrees at 8 bases. This CDR3 comprises 13 residues. The ends lost 8 bases at V and 4 bases at J; junction bases unmatched: 6. Germline V gives CDR1 MNHEY, CDR2 SVGAGI. In DNA form, the CDR3 reads TGTGCCAGCGGTTCCGGACAGGGAGAGACCCAGTACTTC. Encoded protein: CASGSGQGETQYF.

This chain connects TRBV28 to TRBJ1-1; weak D call: TRBD1 (5 bases). The CDR3 runs 12 residues. CDR1 is MDHEN, CDR2 SYDVKM, per germline. Between the trimmed V and J ends, which lost 9 bases and 0 bases, there was a span of 8 bases. In nucleotides, the CDR3 is TGTGCCAGTGACAGATTGAACACTGAAGCTTTCTTT. Amino acid sequence: CASDRLNTEAFF.

This chain connects TRBV5-1 to TRBJ1-3; D is uncertain. V lost 4 bases to trimming and J lost 4 bases, with 15 bases between them. From germline, CDR1 is SGHRS and CDR2 YFSETQ. The CDR3 sequence is 15 residues long. CDR3 residues: CASSPAGSAGNTIYF. DNA of the CDR3: TGCGCCAGCAGCCCCGCGGGAAGCGCCGGAAACACCATATATTTT. The full variable domain, rest sourced from reference TRBV5-1 and TRBJ1-3, is KAGVTQTPRYLIKTRGQQVTLSCSPISGHRSVSWYQQTPGQGLQFLFEYFSETQRNKGNFPGRFSGRQFSNSRSEMNVSTLELGDSALYLCASSPAGSAGNTIYFGEGSWLTVV.

In this sample, this clone turned up once. The V and J genes are TRBV19 and TRBJ1-1; unclear D gene. V was shortened by 6 bases and J by 0 bases, with 11 bases between the two germline ends. The CDR3 is made up of 14 amino acids. Looked up from germline, CDR1 is LNHDA and CDR2 is SQIVND (reference sequence). The CDR3 DNA reads TGTGCCAGTAGCCCGGGGTGGTTGAACACTGAAGCTTTCTTT. Its protein product is CASSPGWLNTEAFF.